This T cell receptor beta chain was identified during a study of T-cell reconstitution after alpha-beta-depleted transplantation in children. Deletions cut 0 bases from V and 12 bases from J, with 12 bases between. Germline V gene sequence: CDR1 ENHRY, CDR2 SYGVKD. The CDR3 consists of 12 residues. The library targeted TCRbeta and was prepared with unique molecular identifiers. TCRdb re-analysed the PCR reads in MiXCR, keeping a single row per CDR3 protein. The table records nearly 400,000 distinct CDR3 sequences, around 21% of them present only once. The gene calls are TRBV10-3 and TRBJ2-7; the D call may be TRBD1 or TRBD2 (5 bases each). The receptor was isolated from a human donor who donated a stem cell graft to a child with acute myeloid leukemia. This material consisted of PBMCs from the stem cell graft donor, taken from the stem cell graft. CDR3 sequence (DNA): TGTGCCATCAGTGAGTCGATGGGGGATCCGTACTTC. Its translation: CAISESMGDPYF.